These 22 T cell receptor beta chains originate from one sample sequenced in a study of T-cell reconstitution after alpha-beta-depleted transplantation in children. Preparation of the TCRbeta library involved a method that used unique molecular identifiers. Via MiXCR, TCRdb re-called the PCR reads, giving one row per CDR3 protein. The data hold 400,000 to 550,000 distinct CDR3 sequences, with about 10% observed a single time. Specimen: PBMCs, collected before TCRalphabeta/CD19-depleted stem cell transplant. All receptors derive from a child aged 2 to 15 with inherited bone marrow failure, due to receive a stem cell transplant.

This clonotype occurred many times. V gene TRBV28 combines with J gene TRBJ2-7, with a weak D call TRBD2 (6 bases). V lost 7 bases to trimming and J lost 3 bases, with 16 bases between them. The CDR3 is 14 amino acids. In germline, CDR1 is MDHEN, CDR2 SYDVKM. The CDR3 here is CASTPYRENYEQYF. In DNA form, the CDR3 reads TGTGCCAGCACCCCATACCGGGAGAACTACGAGCAGTACTTC. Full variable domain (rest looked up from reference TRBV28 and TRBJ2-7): DVKVTQSSRYLVKRTGEKVFLECVQDMDHENMFWYRQDPGLGLRLIYFSYDVKMKEKGDIPEGYSVSREKKERFSLILESASTNQTSMYLCASTPYRENYEQYFGPGTRLTVT.

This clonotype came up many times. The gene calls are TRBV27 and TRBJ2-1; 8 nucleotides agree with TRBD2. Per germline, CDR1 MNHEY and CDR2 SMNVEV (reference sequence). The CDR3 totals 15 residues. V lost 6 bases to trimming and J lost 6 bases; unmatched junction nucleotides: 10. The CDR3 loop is CASSQGLAGINEQFF. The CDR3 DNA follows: TGTGCCAGCAGCCAAGGGCTAGCGGGTATCAATGAGCAGTTCTTC.

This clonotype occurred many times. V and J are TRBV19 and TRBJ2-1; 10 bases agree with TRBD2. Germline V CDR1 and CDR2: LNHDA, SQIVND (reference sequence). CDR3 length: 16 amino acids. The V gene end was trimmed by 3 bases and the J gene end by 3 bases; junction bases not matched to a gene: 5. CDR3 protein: CASSMPTSGYYNEQFF. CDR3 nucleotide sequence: TGTGCCAGTAGTATGCCGACTAGCGGGTACTACAATGAGCAGTTCTTC.

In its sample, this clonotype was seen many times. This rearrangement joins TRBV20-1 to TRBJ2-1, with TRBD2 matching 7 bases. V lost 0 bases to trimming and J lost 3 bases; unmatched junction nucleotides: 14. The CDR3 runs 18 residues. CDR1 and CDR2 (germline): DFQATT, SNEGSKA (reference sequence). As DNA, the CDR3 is TGCAGTGCTAGAGATCTAAGGTGGGGGGGTCTTGGCTACAATGAGCAGTTCTTC. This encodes CSARDLRWGGLGYNEQFF.

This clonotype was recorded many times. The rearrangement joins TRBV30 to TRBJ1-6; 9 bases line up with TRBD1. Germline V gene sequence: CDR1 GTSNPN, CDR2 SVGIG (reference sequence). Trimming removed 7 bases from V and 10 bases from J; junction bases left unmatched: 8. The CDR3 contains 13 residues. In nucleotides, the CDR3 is TGTGCCTCCCCCGGGACAGGGAACTCACCCCTCCACTTT. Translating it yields CASPGTGNSPLHF.

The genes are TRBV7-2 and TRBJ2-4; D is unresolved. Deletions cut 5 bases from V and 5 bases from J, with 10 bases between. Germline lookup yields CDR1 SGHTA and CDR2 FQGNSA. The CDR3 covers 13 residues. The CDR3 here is CASSLHRENIQYF. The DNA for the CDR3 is TGTGCCAGCAGCCTCCATCGCGAAAACATTCAGTACTTC.

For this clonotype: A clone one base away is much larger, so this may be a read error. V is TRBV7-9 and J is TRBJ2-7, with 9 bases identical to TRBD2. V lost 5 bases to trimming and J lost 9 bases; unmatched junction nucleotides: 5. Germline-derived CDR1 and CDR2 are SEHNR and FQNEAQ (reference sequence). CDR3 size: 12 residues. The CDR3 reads CASSRGGDGQYF. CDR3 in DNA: TGTGCCAGCAGCCGCGGGGGGGACGGGCAGTACTTC. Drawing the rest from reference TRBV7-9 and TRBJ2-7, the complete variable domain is DTGVSQNPRHKITKRGQNVTFRCDPISEHNRLYWYRQTLGQGPEFLTYFQNEAQLEKSRLLSDRFSAERPKGSFSTLEIQRTEQGDSAMYLCASSRGGDGQYFGPGTRLTVT.

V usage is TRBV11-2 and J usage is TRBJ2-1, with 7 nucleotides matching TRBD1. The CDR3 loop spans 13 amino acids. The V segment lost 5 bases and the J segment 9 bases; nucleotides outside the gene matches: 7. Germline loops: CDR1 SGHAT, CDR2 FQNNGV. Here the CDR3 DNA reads TGTGCCAGCAGCCTCGTGACAGGGACTGAGCAGTTCTTC. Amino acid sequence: CASSLVTGTEQFF.

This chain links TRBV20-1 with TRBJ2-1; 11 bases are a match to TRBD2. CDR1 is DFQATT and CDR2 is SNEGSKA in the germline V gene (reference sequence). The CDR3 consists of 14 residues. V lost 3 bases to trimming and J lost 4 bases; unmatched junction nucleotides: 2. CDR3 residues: CSASLAGGYNEQFF. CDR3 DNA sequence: TGCAGTGCTAGCCTAGCGGGGGGATACAATGAGCAGTTCTTC.

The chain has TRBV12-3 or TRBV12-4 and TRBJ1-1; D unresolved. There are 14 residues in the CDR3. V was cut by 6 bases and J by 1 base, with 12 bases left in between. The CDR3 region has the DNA TGTGCCAGCAGCCCTATCTCGGCGAACACTGAAGCTTTCTTT. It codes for CASSPISANTEAFF.

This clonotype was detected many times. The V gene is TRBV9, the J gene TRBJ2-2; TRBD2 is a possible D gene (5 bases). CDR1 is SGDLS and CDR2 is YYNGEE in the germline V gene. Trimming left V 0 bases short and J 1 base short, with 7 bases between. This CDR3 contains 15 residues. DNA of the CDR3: TGTGCCAGCAGCGTAGTCGGGGTGAACACCGGGGAGCTGTTTTTT. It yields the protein CASSVVGVNTGELFF. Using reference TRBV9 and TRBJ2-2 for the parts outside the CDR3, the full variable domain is DSGVTQTPKHLITATGQRVTLRCSPRSGDLSVYWYQQSLDQGLQFLIQYYNGEERAKGNILERFSAQQFPDLHSELNLSSLELGDSALYFCASSVVGVNTGELFFGEGSRLTVL.

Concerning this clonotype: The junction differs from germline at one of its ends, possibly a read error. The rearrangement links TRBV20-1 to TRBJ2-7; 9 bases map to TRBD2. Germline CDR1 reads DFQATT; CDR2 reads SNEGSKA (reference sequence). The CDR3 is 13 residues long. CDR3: CSATPSGDYQQYF. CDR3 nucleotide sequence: TGCAGTGCTACTCCTAGCGGGGACTACCAGCAGTACTTC.

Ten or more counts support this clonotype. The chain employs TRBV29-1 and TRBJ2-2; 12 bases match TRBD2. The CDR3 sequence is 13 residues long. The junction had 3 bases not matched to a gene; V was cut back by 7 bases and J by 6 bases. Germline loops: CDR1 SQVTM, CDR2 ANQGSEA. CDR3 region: CSGSSGRAGELFF. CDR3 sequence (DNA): TGCAGCGGATCTAGCGGGAGGGCCGGGGAGCTGTTTTTT.

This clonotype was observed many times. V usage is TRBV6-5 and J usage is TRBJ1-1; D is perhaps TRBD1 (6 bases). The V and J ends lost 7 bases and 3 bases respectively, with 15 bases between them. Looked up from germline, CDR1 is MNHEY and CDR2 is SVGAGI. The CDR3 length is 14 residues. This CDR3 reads CASTPVRGDTEAFF. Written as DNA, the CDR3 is TGTGCCAGCACCCCGGTAAGGGGGGACACTGAAGCTTTCTTT.

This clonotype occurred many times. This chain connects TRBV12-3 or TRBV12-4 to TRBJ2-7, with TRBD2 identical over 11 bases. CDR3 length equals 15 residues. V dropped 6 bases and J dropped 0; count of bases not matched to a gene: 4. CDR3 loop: CASSSTSGTSYEQYF. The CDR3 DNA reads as TGTGCCAGCAGCTCGACTAGCGGGACCTCCTACGAGCAGTACTTC.

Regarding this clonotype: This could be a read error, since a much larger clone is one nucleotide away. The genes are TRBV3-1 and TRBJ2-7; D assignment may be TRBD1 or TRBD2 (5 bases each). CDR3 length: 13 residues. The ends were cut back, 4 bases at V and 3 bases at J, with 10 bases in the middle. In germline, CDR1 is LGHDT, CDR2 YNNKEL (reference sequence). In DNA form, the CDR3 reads TGTGCCAGCAGCCGGGACGTCCTCTACGAGCAGTACTTC. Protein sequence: CASSRDVLYEQYF.

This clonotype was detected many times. The CDR3 loop reads CASSLGGGKAFF. The CDR3 DNA follows: TGTGCCAGCAGCTTAGGGGGTGGGAAAGCTTTCTTT. V usage is TRBV7-9 and J usage is TRBJ1-1; D is unclear. Germline CDR1 SEHNR, CDR2 FQNEAQ (reference sequence). Trimming shortened V by 1 base and J by 9 bases, and 9 bases separated the two germline ends. The CDR3 is 12 residues long.

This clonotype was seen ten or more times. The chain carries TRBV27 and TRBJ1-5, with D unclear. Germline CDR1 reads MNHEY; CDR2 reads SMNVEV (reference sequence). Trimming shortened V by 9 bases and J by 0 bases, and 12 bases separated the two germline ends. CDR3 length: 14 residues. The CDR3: CASLNHHSNQPQHF. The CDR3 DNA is TGTGCCAGTTTAAACCATCATAGCAATCAGCCCCAGCATTTT.

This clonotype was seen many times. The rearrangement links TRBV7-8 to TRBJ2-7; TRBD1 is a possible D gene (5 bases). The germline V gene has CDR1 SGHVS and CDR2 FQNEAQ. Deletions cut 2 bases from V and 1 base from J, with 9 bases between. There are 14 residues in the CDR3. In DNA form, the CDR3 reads TGTGCCAGCAGCTTAAGACAGCTATCCTACGAGCAGTACTTC. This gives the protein CASSLRQLSYEQYF.

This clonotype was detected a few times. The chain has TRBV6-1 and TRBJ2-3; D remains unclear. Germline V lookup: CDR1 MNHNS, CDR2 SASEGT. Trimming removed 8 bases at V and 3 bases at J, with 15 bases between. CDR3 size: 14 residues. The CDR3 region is CASGGGDITDTQYF. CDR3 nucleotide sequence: TGTGCCAGCGGTGGTGGCGACATAACAGATACGCAGTATTTT.

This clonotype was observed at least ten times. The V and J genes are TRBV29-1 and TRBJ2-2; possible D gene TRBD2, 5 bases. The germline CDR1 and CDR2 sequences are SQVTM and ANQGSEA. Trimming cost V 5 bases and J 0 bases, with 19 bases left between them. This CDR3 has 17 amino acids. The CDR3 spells CSVWWISIGTNTGELFF. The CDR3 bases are TGCAGCGTTTGGTGGATCAGTATCGGGACGAACACCGGGGAGCTGTTTTTT.

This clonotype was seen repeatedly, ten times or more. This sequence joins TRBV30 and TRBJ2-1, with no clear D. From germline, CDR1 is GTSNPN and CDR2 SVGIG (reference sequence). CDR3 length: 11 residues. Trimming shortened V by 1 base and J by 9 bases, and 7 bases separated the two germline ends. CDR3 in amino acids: CAWSETSEQFF. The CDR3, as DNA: TGTGCCTGGAGTGAAACGAGTGAGCAGTTCTTC.